Presented here are 21 T cell receptor beta chains from one specimen sequenced in a study of blood T cell repertoires in COVID-19. Some clones are missing from TCRdb's copy, which holds only in-frame ones; the method was immunoSEQ multiplex PCR. Among tens of thousands of clones listed, 80% to 85% were seen once. The source material was peripheral blood. Receptors were obtained from a man in his forties or fifties with acute or convalescent COVID-19.

V gene TRBV19 combines with J gene TRBJ1-2; 12 positions agree with TRBD1. Unmatched junction bases numbered 9, after V lost 10 bases and J lost 3 bases. This CDR3 region has 15 residues. CDR1 is LNHDA and CDR2 is SQIVND in the germline V gene (reference sequence). The DNA for the CDR3 is TGTGCCACCGGGACAGGGGGCCAGGGTTACTATGGCTACACCTTC. Protein sequence: CATGTGGQGYYGYTF.

This chain joins TRBV30 and TRBJ1-5; D is possibly TRBD1 (5 bases). In germline, CDR1 is GTSNPN, CDR2 SVGIG (reference sequence). CDR3 size: 15 residues. Deletions cut 4 bases from V and 5 bases from J, with 18 bases between. The CDR3 sequence: CAWTAGAGLDQPQHF. In DNA form, the CDR3 reads TGTGCCTGGACCGCTGGGGCAGGGTTGGATCAGCCCCAGCATTTT.

The chain joins TRBV19 to TRBJ1-1; no reliable D call. V lost 3 bases and J 5 bases, leaving 13 bases between the germline ends. The CDR3 totals 14 residues. The germline CDR1 and CDR2 sequences are LNHDA and SQIVND (reference sequence). The CDR3 nucleotides read TGTGCCAGTAGTATCGGGCAGACGGGGACTGAAGCTTTCTTT. Translated: CASSIGQTGTEAFF. Drawing the rest from reference TRBV19 and TRBJ1-1, the complete variable domain is DGGITQSPKYLFRKEGQNVTLSCEQNLNHDAMYWYRQDPGQGLRLIYYSQIVNDFQKGDIAEGYSVSREKKESFPLTVTSAQKNPTAFYLCASSIGQTGTEAFFGQGTRLTVV.

This chain uses TRBV18 with TRBJ2-7, with a weak D call TRBD2 (5 bases). Germline V gene sequence: CDR1 KGHSH, CDR2 LQKENI. CDR3 length: 12 amino acids. V lost 3 bases to trimming and J lost 4 bases, with 7 bases between them. The DNA of the CDR3 is TGTGCCAGCTCACCGGACTTTTACGAGCAGTACTTC. Its protein product is CASSPDFYEQYF.

The chain carries TRBV5-4 and TRBJ1-6; D gene ambiguous. CDR1 SGHNT and CDR2 YYREEE come from the germline V gene (reference sequence). V gave up 0 bases and J gave up 9 bases, with 10 bases separating them. This CDR3 has 14 amino acids. DNA for the CDR3: TGTGCCAGCAGCTTGGCGGAGGGTAGTTCACCCCTCCACTTT. This translates into CASSLAEGSSPLHF.

V usage is TRBV4-1 and J usage is TRBJ2-2; D not resolved. The CDR3 has 15 amino acids. The V end was cut by 1 base, the J end by 2 bases, with 8 bases between. The V gene's germline CDR1 is MGHRA and CDR2 YSYEKL. As DNA, the CDR3 is TGCGCCAGCAGCCAAGTTGAAACTAACACCGGGGAGCTGTTTTTT. Protein product: CASSQVETNTGELFF.

This chain links TRBV7-8 with TRBJ2-7; D is tentatively TRBD1 or TRBD2 (5 bases each). CDR1 and CDR2 (germline): SGHVS, FQNEAQ. The V end was cut by 5 bases, the J end by 4 bases, with 9 bases between. The CDR3 is 12 amino acids. The CDR3 protein is CASSREGYEQYF. CDR3 DNA sequence: TGTGCCAGCAGCCGAGAGGGGTACGAGCAGTACTTC. The whole variable domain, remainder taken from reference TRBV7-8 and TRBJ2-7, is GAGVSQSPRYKVAKRGQDVALRCDPISGHVSLFWYQQALGQGPEFLTYFQNEAQLDKSGLPSDRFFAERPEGSVSTLKIQRTQQEDSAVYLCASSREGYEQYFGPGTRLTVT.

The rearrangement uses TRBV24-1 and TRBJ2-3, with D tentatively TRBD1 (6 bases). The V and J ends lost 7 bases and 6 bases respectively, with 13 bases between them. The germline CDR1 and CDR2 sequences are KGHDR and SFDVKD. The CDR3 contains 13 residues. CDR3 sequence (DNA): TGTGCCACCAGCTCCCGTCAGGGGGATACGCAGTATTTT. Protein sequence: CATSSRQGDTQYF.

In its sample, this clone was seen a few times. The gene calls are TRBV6-2 or TRBV6-3 and TRBJ2-4; 12 bases are a match to TRBD2. Trimming at V came to 2 bases and at J to 6 bases, leaving 8 bases not matched to a gene. The V gene's germline CDR1 is MNHEY and CDR2 SVGEGT. This CDR3 has 17 residues. Written as DNA, the CDR3 is TGTGCCAGCAGTTACAAGGGCCTGACTAGCGGGAGAAACATTCAGTACTTC. Protein sequence: CASSYKGLTSGRNIQYF.

This chain connects TRBV19 to TRBJ1-5; 10 nucleotides align to TRBD1. V dropped 3 bases and J dropped 8; count of bases not matched to a gene: 4. The CDR3 covers 14 residues. Germline V gives CDR1 LNHDA, CDR2 SQIVND (reference sequence). The CDR3 sequence: CASSIGTGDKPQHF. The CDR3 coding sequence is TGTGCCAGTAGTATTGGGACAGGGGATAAGCCCCAGCATTTT.

The rearrangement joins TRBV3-1 (or the pseudogene TRBV3-2) to TRBJ1-5; D is uncertain. Deletions cut 2 bases from V and 4 bases from J, with 6 bases between. The CDR3 extends over 13 amino acids. CDR1 and CDR2 from the germline V gene are LGHDT and YNNKEL (reference sequence). The CDR3 sequence: CASSQSRNQPQHF. The CDR3 DNA reads TGTGCCAGCAGCCAAAGTAGAAATCAGCCCCAGCATTTT.

J is TRBJ1-1 and V is TRBV15; D is unclear. CDR3 length: 14 amino acids. V was cut by 0 bases and J by 6 bases, with 11 bases left in between. CDR1 and CDR2 from the germline V gene are LNHNV and YYDKDF (reference sequence). CDR3 protein: CATSRDLSGSEAFF. The CDR3 region has the DNA TGTGCCACCAGCAGAGATCTCTCGGGATCTGAAGCTTTCTTT.

The rearrangement uses TRBV25-1 and TRBJ1-6; no definite D call. CDR3 length equals 13 residues. CDR1 is MGHDK and CDR2 is SYGVNS in the germline V gene. V gave up 3 bases and J gave up 9 bases, with 9 bases separating them. CDR3 region: CASSDLGGSPLHF. The CDR3 coding sequence is TGTGCCAGCAGTGATCTCGGAGGTTCACCCCTCCACTTT.

This chain links TRBV18 with TRBJ2-5; 9 positions match TRBD2. The J segment lost 0 bases and the V segment lost 2 bases, leaving 1 base of the junction unmatched. The germline CDR1 and CDR2 sequences are KGHSH and LQKENI. The CDR3 consists of 15 residues. The CDR3: CASSPSSGDQETQYF. The CDR3, as DNA: TGTGCCAGCTCACCATCTAGCGGGGACCAAGAGACCCAGTACTTC.

The chain has TRBV13 and TRBJ2-7; TRBD2 agrees at 9 bases. The V gene end was trimmed by 3 bases and the J gene end by 4 bases; junction bases not matched to a gene: 7. The CDR3 has 15 amino acids. The germline V gene has CDR1 PRHDT and CDR2 FYEKMQ (reference sequence). CDR3 residues: CASSLGGLAVYEQYF. CDR3 in DNA: TGTGCCAGCAGCTTGGGGGGACTAGCTGTGTACGAGCAGTACTTC.

This CDR3 reads CASSQGGGRENNEKLFF. CDR3 DNA: TGTGCCAGCAGCCAGGGTGGAGGGAGAGAGAATAATGAAAAACTGTTTTTT. J is TRBJ1-4 and V is TRBV3-1 (or the pseudogene TRBV3-2); D not certain. Germline V gene sequence: CDR1 LGHDT, CDR2 YNNKEL (reference sequence). There are 17 residues in the CDR3. Trimming stripped 3 bases from V and 4 bases from J, with 18 bases between.

The chain has TRBV6-5 and TRBJ1-5; D unresolved. From germline, CDR1 is MNHEY and CDR2 SVGAGI. V was clipped by 8 bases and J by 0 bases, with 11 bases between them. The CDR3 is made up of 14 amino acids. CDR3 protein: CASGTEISNQPQHF. The CDR3, as DNA: TGTGCCAGCGGAACAGAAATTAGCAATCAGCCCCAGCATTTT.

This chain links TRBV28 with TRBJ2-3; 11 bases align to TRBD2. Germline V CDR1 and CDR2: MDHEN, SYDVKM. Trimming took 7 bases from V and 5 from J; bases not matched to a gene: 8. The CDR3 sequence is 15 residues long. The CDR3 sequence: CASNLGGTSGDTQYF. The CDR3 coding sequence is TGTGCCAGCAACCTTGGGGGGACTAGCGGAGATACGCAGTATTTT.

The chain couples TRBV29-1 to TRBJ2-7; the match to TRBD1 covers 10 bases. Germline V gene data show CDR1 as SQVTM and CDR2 as ANQGSEA. The CDR3 is made up of 14 amino acids. The trim removed 4 bases at V and 6 bases at J, leaving 9 bases unmatched. CDR3: CSVVWLTGGGEQYF. In nucleotides, the CDR3 is TGCAGCGTTGTATGGCTGACAGGGGGCGGCGAGCAGTACTTC.

The chain recombines TRBV19 with TRBJ2-3; 9 positions match TRBD2. V was clipped by 5 bases and J by 3 bases; unmatched bases: 6. CDR1 is LNHDA and CDR2 is SQIVND in the germline V gene (reference sequence). The CDR3 is 15 amino acids. The CDR3 nucleotides read TGTGCCAGTAGTCTGACTAGCGGTGAGACAGATACGCAGTATTTT. This encodes CASSLTSGETDTQYF.

This clone showed up just once. The rearrangement uses TRBV7-2 and TRBJ1-5; a weak D match, TRBD1 (6 bases). Per the germline V gene, CDR1 is SGHTA and CDR2 is FQGNSA. The CDR3 length is 15 residues. Trimming took off 5 bases at V and 6 bases at J, with 17 bases between the two ends. CDR3 sequence (DNA): TGTGCCAGCAGCCCCCGAAGGGGGAGAGGTCAGCCCCAGCATTTT. This codes for CASSPRRGRGQPQHF.